The rows below give T cell receptor beta chains drawn from one sample of a study of shared clonotypes between healthy human individuals. Method: immunoSEQ multiplex PCR; TCRdb's copy keeps in-frame clones and lacks some. Among about 500,000 clones listed, roughly four fifths were seen once. The sample taken for sequencing was PBMCs. Source of these receptors: a woman in her thirties or forties in good health. Some clones in this sample may be carry-over from other donors' samples. The CDR3 runs from the conserved cysteine through the conserved F or W. Fields, in order: V gene, D gene, clone size, J gene, CDR3 protein, CDR3 DNA. The D gene is left open where the match is weak. Not every row has a clone size; where given, it reads once, few, many or a size class.

TRBV2,.,.,TRBJ1-5,CASSDRVGNQPQHF,TGTGCCAGCAGTGACAGGGTCGGCAATCAGCCCCAGCATTTT
TRBV30,.,.,TRBJ1-2,CAWSSFMAFRGYTF,TGTGCCTGGAGTTCCTTTATGGCTTTCCGTGGCTACACCTTC
TRBV7-9,.,.,TRBJ1-2,CASSLPGLYGYTF,TGTGCCAGCAGCCTCCCCGGGCTCTATGGCTACACCTTC
TRBV6-4,.,.,TRBJ2-3,CASGSGGGTDTQYF,TGTGCCAGTGGGTCTGGGGGTGGCACAGATACGCAGTATTTT
TRBV5-6,.,.,TRBJ2-2,CASSLLGGSYTGELFF,TGTGCCAGCAGCTTGTTGGGGGGATCGTACACCGGGGAGCTGTTTTTT
TRBV9,TRBD1,many,TRBJ2-7,CASSYGTGGYEQYF,TGTGCCAGCAGCTACGGGACAGGGGGCTACGAGCAGTACTTC
TRBV18,.,.,TRBJ1-2,CASSQGPTANYGYTF,TGTGCCAGCTCCCAGGGACCCACTGCAAACTATGGCTACACCTTC
TRBV14,TRBD2,.,TRBJ2-7,CASSQEGSGRSYEQYF,TGTGCCAGCAGCCAAGAGGGTAGCGGGAGGTCTTACGAGCAGTACTTC
TRBV7-8,TRBD1,.,TRBJ1-2,CASSLDRVYGYTF,TGTGCCAGCAGCCTAGACAGGGTTTATGGCTACACCTTC
TRBV29-1,TRBD1,few,TRBJ2-7,CSVLKLTGTSYEQYF,TGCAGCGTCCTCAAATTGACAGGGACCTCCTACGAGCAGTACTTC
TRBV7-3,.,.,TRBJ2-2,CASSLMASVGTGELFF,TGTGCCAGCAGCTTAATGGCGTCGGTGGGCACCGGGGAGCTGTTTTTT
TRBV7-9,.,once,TRBJ1-5,CASSQEGNQPQHF,TGTGCCAGCAGCCAGGAAGGCAATCAGCCCCAGCATTTT
TRBV28,TRBD2,.,TRBJ2-3,CASRASGSTDTQYF,TGTGCCAGCAGGGCTAGCGGTAGCACAGATACGCAGTATTTT
TRBV29-1,TRBD1,.,TRBJ2-3,CSVDGTGVTDTQYF,TGCAGCGTTGACGGGACAGGAGTTACAGATACGCAGTATTTT
TRBV4-1,TRBD1,.,TRBJ2-7,CASSQTGDDEQYF,TGCGCCAGCAGCCAAACAGGGGACGACGAGCAGTACTTC
TRBV7-9,TRBD1,.,TRBJ2-6,CASSQGQGSDVLTF,TGTGCCAGCAGCCAGGGACAGGGTAGTGACGTCCTGACTTTC
TRBV30,.,once,TRBJ1-1,CAWSRQENTEAFF,TGTGCCTGGAGTCGACAGGAGAACACTGAAGCTTTCTTT
TRBV15,.,.,TRBJ2-6,CATSRDYRGGSGANVLTF,TGTGCCACCAGCAGAGATTACAGGGGAGGCTCTGGGGCCAACGTCCTGACTTTC
TRBV7-3,.,few,TRBJ2-7,CASSLTGGGDEQYF,TGTGCCAGCAGCTTAACGGGAGGCGGCGACGAGCAGTACTTC
TRBV7-8,TRBD1,.,TRBJ1-1,CASSLGLTGGTEAFF,TGTGCCAGCAGCTTAGGCCTGACAGGGGGCACTGAAGCTTTCTTT
TRBV19,TRBD2,.,TRBJ2-3,CASSMLAGSTDTQYF,TGTGCCAGTAGTATGCTAGCGGGAAGCACAGATACGCAGTATTTT
TRBV7-6,.,once,TRBJ2-7,CASSKAVASYEQYF,TGTGCCAGCAGTAAGGCAGTCGCCTCCTACGAGCAGTACTTC
TRBV5-4,.,.,TRBJ1-2,CASSLGASTVYGYTF,TGTGCCAGCAGCTTAGGCGCCAGCACGGTCTATGGCTACACCTTC
TRBV6-1,.,.,TRBJ2-5,CASSELGSKKGETQYF,TGTGCCAGCAGTGAATTGGGGAGCAAAAAGGGAGAGACCCAGTACTTC
TRBV4-3,.,.,TRBJ2-3,CASSQDANPGGASLDTQYF,TGCGCCAGCAGCCAAGATGCGAATCCCGGAGGGGCTAGCTTAGATACGCAGTATTTT
TRBV29-1,.,once,TRBJ2-7,CSVDGNPSGPYEQYF,TGCAGCGTTGATGGCAATCCCTCAGGACCCTACGAGCAGTACTTC
TRBV7-9,.,.,TRBJ2-7,CASRRDGVYEQYF,TGTGCCAGCAGACGGGACGGCGTCTACGAGCAGTACTTC
TRBV5-1,TRBD1,.,TRBJ1-3,CASSLDRGLSGNTIYF,TGCGCCAGCAGCTTGGACAGGGGGCTCTCTGGAAACACCATATATTTT
TRBV2,.,few,TRBJ2-5,CASSREVAETQYF,TGTGCCAGTTCCAGGGAGGTAGCCGAGACCCAGTACTTC
TRBV6-1,TRBD2,.,TRBJ2-1,CATGGLADYNEQFF,TGTGCCACCGGGGGACTAGCGGATTACAATGAGCAGTTCTTC
TRBV5-6,.,.,TRBJ2-5,CASSLAGLQETQYF,TGTGCCAGCAGCTTGGCGGGCTTACAAGAGACCCAGTACTTC
TRBV5-1,.,few,TRBJ2-6,CASSLGTLSGANVLTF,TGCGCCAGCAGCTTGGGGACACTATCTGGGGCCAACGTCCTGACTTTC
TRBV19,TRBD1,many,TRBJ2-7,CASSMGTGVYEQYF,TGTGCCAGTAGTATGGGGACAGGGGTCTACGAGCAGTACTTC
TRBV9,.,.,TRBJ2-7,CASSVVGEDEQYF,TGTGCCAGCAGCGTAGTAGGGGAAGACGAGCAGTACTTC
TRBV28,TRBD2,.,TRBJ2-7,CASRRLAGGPYEQYF,TGTGCCAGCAGACGGCTAGCGGGAGGGCCCTACGAGCAGTACTTC
TRBV29-1,.,.,TRBJ2-3,CSVGLHRLSPYTDTQYF,TGCAGCGTCGGACTCCATCGACTAAGTCCCTACACAGATACGCAGTATTTT
TRBV6-6,.,few,TRBJ2-5,CASSRGVGETQYF,TGTGCCAGCAGTAGGGGAGTGGGAGAGACCCAGTACTTC
TRBV7-2,.,.,TRBJ2-1,CASSLASLSYNEQFF,TGTGCCAGCAGCTTAGCTTCGCTGTCCTACAATGAGCAGTTCTTC
TRBV18,TRBD1,.,TRBJ1-5,CASSLAHQGDQPQHF,TGTGCCAGCTCCCTCGCTCACCAGGGGGATCAGCCCCAGCATTTT
TRBV28,TRBD1,few,TRBJ2-7,CASSFAQGAVGYEQYF,TGTGCCAGCAGTTTCGCTCAGGGGGCAGTCGGCTACGAGCAGTACTTC
TRBV5-1,.,.,TRBJ1-3,CASSLQGSGNTIYF,TGCGCCAGCAGCTTGCAGGGGTCTGGAAACACCATATATTTT
TRBV6-6,.,.,TRBJ1-4,CASAPAGVTNEKLFF,TGTGCCAGCGCTCCAGCTGGGGTAACTAATGAAAAACTGTTTTTT